This TCR beta chain was sequenced during a study of blood T cell repertoires in COVID-19 (TCRdb year 2020). Study-level background: Samples from collaborators originated in the United States, Italy and Spain and spanned both the acute and convalescent phases of COVID-19. The material from the prospective study consisted of cDNA or gDNA derived from T cells, B-cell-depleted T cells, or PBMCs. Subjects who had been exposed to COVID-19, were actively infected with it, or had recovered from it provided the deeply sampled blood TCRbeta repertoires that made up the dataset. The repertoires were made available in a free public database intended to serve as a resource for research on the immune response to SARS-CoV-2. Samples were obtained from the ongoing ImmuneRACE study (first 160 participants) and from approximately 1,200 subjects provided by 6 global collaborators. Nearly every sample came with metadata listing a de-identified subject ID, COVID-19 status, age in years and sex. HLA class I and class II types, where available, came from metadata supplied by the sample provider rather than from assay-based typing.

Concerning this clone: Its antigen is not yet known. Base qualities are not at hand, and no much larger clone is one base apart.

The immunoSEQ Assay, a bias-controlled multiplex PCR, was used to amplify TCRbeta CDR3 regions from genomic DNA. As for the authors' bioinformatics: Within the assay, amplification of reference gene primers was used to estimate how many nucleated cells each sample contained. To quantify the absolute abundance of each unique TCRbeta CDR3 rearrangement, sequence reads were collapsed and filtered. For each sample, productive Simpson clonality was calculated as the square root of Simpson's diversity index across productive rearrangements. TCRdb obtained this table from immuneACCESS and retained in-frame rearrangements with V and J assigned. These tables miss some clones; where compared with another copy, unresolved V genes account for less than half of the shortfall, and the remainder is unexplained. That table supplies the V and J calls and clone size; D and trimming were determined from the DNA. The sample records 250,000 to 300,000 clones, 87% of which are singletons. 1.5% of the sample rests with the top ten.

The germline V gene encodes CDR1 SNHLY and CDR2 FYNNEI. Spanning cysteine to phenylalanine, the CDR3 consists of 15 amino acids. Only the CDR3 DNA stays, 45 bases, in frame from base 1. V trim: 6 bases; J trim: 4 bases; unmatched bases: 11. Study-wide findings and limitations: The quantity of clinical and demographic metadata differed by source and by participant and was supplied without curation.

A second Seattle source provided samples from volunteer blood donors who had recovered from COVID-19. The collaborating institutions used their own protocols to collect whole blood in K2EDTA tubes. Collaborator samples were shipped for TCRbeta analysis as frozen whole blood, isolated PBMCs, or DNA extracted from either sample type. Sample: peripheral blood. The sequence derives from a woman in her thirties or forties who had recovered from COVID-19. The chain links TRBV2 with TRBJ1-1; 7 bases in between match TRBD1. The encoded CDR3 is CASRGYRGEGTEAFF. The nucleotide sequence is TGTGCCAGCAGGGGGTACAGGGGTGAGGGCACTGAAGCTTTCTTT.